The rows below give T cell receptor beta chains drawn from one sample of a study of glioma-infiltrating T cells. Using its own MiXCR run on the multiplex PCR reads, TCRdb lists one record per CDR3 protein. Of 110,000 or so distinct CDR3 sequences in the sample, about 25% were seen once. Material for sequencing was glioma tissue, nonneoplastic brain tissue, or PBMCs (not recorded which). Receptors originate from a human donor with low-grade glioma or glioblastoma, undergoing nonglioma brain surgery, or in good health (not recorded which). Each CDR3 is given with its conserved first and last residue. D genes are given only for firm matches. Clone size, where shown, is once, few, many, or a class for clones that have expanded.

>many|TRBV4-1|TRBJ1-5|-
CASSQVRVVRTSNQPQHF
TGCGCCAGCAGCCAAGTACGGGTGGTGCGAACAAGCAATCAGCCCCAGCATTTT
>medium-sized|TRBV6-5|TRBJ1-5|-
CASSYSTPLSNQPQHF
TGTGCCAGCAGTTACTCGACTCCACTTAGCAATCAGCCCCAGCATTTT
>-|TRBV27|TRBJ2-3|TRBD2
CARNPRLAGDHTDTQYF
TGTGCCAGAAATCCGAGACTAGCGGGGGACCACACAGATACGCAGTATTTT
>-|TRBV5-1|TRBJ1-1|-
CASSPEGVTDTEAFF
TGCGCCAGCAGCCCGGAAGGGGTCACAGACACTGAAGCTTTCTTT
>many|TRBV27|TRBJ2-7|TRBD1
CASSFRQGGPYEQYF
TGTGCCAGCAGTTTCCGACAGGGGGGTCCCTACGAGCAGTACTTC
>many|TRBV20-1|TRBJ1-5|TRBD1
CSARDTPGQGARNQPQHF
TGCAGTGCTAGAGACACACCGGGACAGGGCGCAAGGAATCAGCCCCAGCATTTT
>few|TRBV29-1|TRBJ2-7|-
CSVSGTHSYEQYF
TGCAGCGTTAGCGGTACCCACTCCTACGAGCAGTACTTC
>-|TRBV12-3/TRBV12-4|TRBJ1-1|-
CASSFQGPNAEAFF
TGTGCCAGCAGTTTCCAGGGCCCGAACGCTGAAGCTTTCTTT
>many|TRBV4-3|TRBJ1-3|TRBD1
CASSQDRGGNTIYF
TGCGCCAGCAGCCAAGACAGGGGGGGAAACACCATATATTTT
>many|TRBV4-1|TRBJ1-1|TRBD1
CASSQVGTGNTEAFF
TGCGCCAGCAGCCAAGTGGGGACAGGGAACACTGAAGCTTTCTTT
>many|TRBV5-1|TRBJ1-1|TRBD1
CASSPGQMRDTEAFF
TGCGCCAGCAGCCCGGGACAGATGAGAGATACTGAAGCTTTCTTT
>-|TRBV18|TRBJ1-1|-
CASSPVNTKAFF
TGTGCCAGCTCACCGGTGAACACTAAGGCTTTCTTT
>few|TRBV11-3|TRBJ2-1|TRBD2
CASSTTSGPYNEQFF
TGTGCCAGCAGTACGACTAGCGGACCCTACAATGAGCAGTTCTTC
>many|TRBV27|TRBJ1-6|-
CASSGRLSPLHF
TGTGCCAGCAGTGGACGGCTTTCACCCCTCCACTTT
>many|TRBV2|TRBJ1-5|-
CASTGTLHGQPQHF
TGTGCCAGCACCGGGACACTTCACGGACAGCCCCAGCATTTT
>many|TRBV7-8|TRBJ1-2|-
CASSNSRGPTGYTF
TGTGCCAGCAGTAATTCTCGGGGGCCCACTGGCTACACCTTC
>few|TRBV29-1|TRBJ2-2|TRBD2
CSVETSGRGTGELFF
TGCAGCGTTGAAACTAGCGGGAGAGGCACCGGGGAGCTGTTTTTT
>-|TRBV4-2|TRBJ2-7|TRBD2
CASSIAGCSYEQYF
TGTGCCAGCAGTATAGCGGGATGTTCCTACGAGCAGTACTTC
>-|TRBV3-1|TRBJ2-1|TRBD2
CASSTTSGRVNEQFF
TGTGCCAGCAGCACCACTAGCGGGAGGGTTAATGAGCAGTTCTTC
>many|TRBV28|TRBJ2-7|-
CASSLYGAGHEQYF
TGTGCCAGCAGTTTATATGGGGCCGGTCACGAGCAGTACTTC
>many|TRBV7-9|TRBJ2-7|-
CASSRPPSYEQYF
TGTGCCAGCTCCCGCCCCCCCTCCTACGAGCAGTACTTC
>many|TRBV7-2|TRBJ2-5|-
CASSHDNRETQYF
TGTGCCAGCAGCCATGACAACAGGGAGACCCAGTACTTC
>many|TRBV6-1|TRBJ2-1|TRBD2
CASREAGTSGSPRW
TGTGCCAGCAGAGAGGCAGGGACTAGCGGGAGTCCCAGGTGG